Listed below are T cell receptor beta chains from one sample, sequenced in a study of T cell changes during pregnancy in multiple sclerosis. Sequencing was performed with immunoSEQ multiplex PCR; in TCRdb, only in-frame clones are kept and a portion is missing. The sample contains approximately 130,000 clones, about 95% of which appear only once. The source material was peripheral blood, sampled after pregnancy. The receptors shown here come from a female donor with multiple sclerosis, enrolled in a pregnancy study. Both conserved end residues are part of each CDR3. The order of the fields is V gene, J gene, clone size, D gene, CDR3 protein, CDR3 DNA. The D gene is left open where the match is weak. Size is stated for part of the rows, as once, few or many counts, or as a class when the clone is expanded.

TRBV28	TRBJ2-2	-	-	CASSLPQTGELFF	TGTGCCAGCAGTTTACCCCAAACCGGGGAGCTGTTTTTT
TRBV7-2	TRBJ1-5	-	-	CASSLSTGFNQPQHF	TGTGCCAGCAGCTTATCAACAGGGTTTAATCAGCCCCAGCATTTT
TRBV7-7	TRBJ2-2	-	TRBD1	CASSKGDRGPGELFF	TGTGCTAGCAGCAAAGGGGACAGGGGCCCCGGGGAGCTGTTTTTT
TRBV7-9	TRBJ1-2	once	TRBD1	CASSRGTGEYGYTF	TGTGCCAGCAGCCGCGGGACAGGGGAATATGGCTACACCTTC
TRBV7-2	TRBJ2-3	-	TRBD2	CASSAPLGRGGTDTQYF	TGTGCCAGCAGCGCCCCGCTGGGGCGGGGGGGAACAGATACGCAGTATTTT
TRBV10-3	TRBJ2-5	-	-	CAISVSGSETQYF	TGTGCCATCAGTGTATCGGGGTCTGAGACCCAGTACTTC
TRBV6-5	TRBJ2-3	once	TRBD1	CASSLGTAGTDTQYF	TGTGCCAGCAGTTTAGGGACAGCCGGCACAGATACGCAGTATTTT
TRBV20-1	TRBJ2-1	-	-	CSASQDGIRFF	TGCAGTGCCAGCCAGGACGGGATTCGGTTCTTC
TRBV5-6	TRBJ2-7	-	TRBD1	CASSFWDRGHEQYF	TGTGCCAGCAGCTTTTGGGACAGGGGCCACGAGCAGTACTTC
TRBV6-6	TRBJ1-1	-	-	CASSRPTGDNTEAFF	TGTGCCAGCAGTCGACCAACAGGTGACAACACTGAAGCTTTCTTT
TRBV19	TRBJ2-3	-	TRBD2	CASMTSTGTDTQYF	TGTGCCAGTATGACTAGCACGGGCACAGATACGCAGTATTTT
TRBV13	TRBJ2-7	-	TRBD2	CASSSRTSFEQYF	TGTGCCAGCAGCTCCCGGACTAGCTTCGAGCAGTACTTC
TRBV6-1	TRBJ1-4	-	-	CASSERGRGVGAGEKLFF	TGTGCCAGCAGTGAAAGGGGGAGGGGGGTAGGGGCCGGTGAAAAACTGTTTTTT
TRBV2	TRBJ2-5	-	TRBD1	CASSAGGVETQYF	TGTGCCAGCAGTGCAGGGGGCGTCGAGACCCAGTACTTC
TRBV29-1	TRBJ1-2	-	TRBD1	CSGVATGGDGYTF	TGCAGCGGGGTGGCGACAGGGGGCGATGGCTACACCTTC
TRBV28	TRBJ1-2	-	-	CASSGNRLGYTF	TGTGCCAGCAGTGGTAACAGGCTTGGCTACACCTTC
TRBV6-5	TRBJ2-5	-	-	CASSRPGAGEETQYF	TGTGCCAGCAGCCGGCCAGGGGCGGGCGAAGAGACCCAGTACTTC
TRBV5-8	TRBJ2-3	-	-	CASSSGHTDTQYF	TGTGCCAGCAGCTCAGGGCACACAGATACGCAGTATTTT
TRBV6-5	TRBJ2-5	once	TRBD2	CATWGGETQYF	TGTGCCACATGGGGGGGGGAGACCCAGTACTTC
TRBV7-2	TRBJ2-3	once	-	CASSLFALSTDTQYF	TGTGCCAGCAGCTTATTCGCCCTAAGCACAGATACGCAGTATTTT
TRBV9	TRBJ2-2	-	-	CASGGGAPGELFF	TGTGCCAGTGGAGGGGGCGCGCCCGGGGAGCTGTTTTTT
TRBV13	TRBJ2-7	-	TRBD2	CASGRLAGGSNYEQYF	TGTGCCAGCGGACGATTAGCGGGAGGATCAAACTACGAGCAGTACTTC
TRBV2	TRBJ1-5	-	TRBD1	CASSFTSGTASQPQHF	TGTGCCAGCAGCTTTACGTCAGGGACAGCGAGTCAGCCCCAGCATTTT
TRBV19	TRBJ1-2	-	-	CASSIMGGSGYTF	TGTGCCAGTAGTATAATGGGGGGAAGTGGCTACACCTTC